This entry describes one T cell receptor (beta chain). Its cognate antigen is unknown. This sample is part of a study of vaccination and CD4 T cells after COVID-19. Treatment described: approximately nine-day PBMC culture with coronavirus spike peptide pools or control peptides (ViraFEST assay). Sequencing of cultured CD4+ T cell DNA used the Oncomine TCR Beta short-read assay. TCRdb called the PCR reads again in MiXCR, with one record for every CDR3 protein. The sample has some 8,700 distinct CDR3 sequences; 51% are singletons. Germline V lookup: CDR1 DFQATT, CDR2 SNEGSKA (reference sequence). Trimming removed 5 bases at V and 2 bases at J, with 17 bases between. The length of the CDR3 is 15 residues.

This receptor was taken from a human donor who had recovered from COVID-19. The sequenced sample consisted of CD4+ T cells from blood, cultured in vitro. The rearrangement joins TRBV20-1 to TRBJ2-3; D gene ambiguous. CDR3 sequence (DNA): TGCAGTGCTCACGGGTCTGCGGTCCTCACAGATACGCAGTATTTT. Its translation is CSAHGSAVLTDTQYF.